Following are 12 T cell receptor beta chains from one sample sequenced in a study of OX40 agonist ivuxolimab in advanced cancers. Profiling relied on immunoSEQ multiplex PCR, and the TCRdb table lists in-frame clones only, not all of them. The sample consists of fewer than 65,000 clones, 75% to 90% of them appearing once. This sample comprised CD4+ or CD8+ T cells sorted from blood, obtained in a trial of the OX40 agonist ivuxolimab. These TCRs come from an adult with an advanced solid tumor such as melanoma, head and neck, liver or kidney cancer.

V usage is TRBV2 and J usage is TRBJ1-1; TRBD1 aligns across 7 bases. V gave up 8 bases and J gave up 2 bases; unmatched junction bases: 5. In germline, CDR1 is SNHLY, CDR2 FYNNEI. The CDR3 is 13 amino acids. CDR3 amino acids: CASGTAPNTEAFF. The CDR3 nucleotides are TGTGCCAGCGGGACAGCGCCCAACACTGAAGCTTTCTTT.

This clone was seen only a few times. V usage is TRBV30 and J usage is TRBJ1-6; D unclear. Germline-derived CDR1 and CDR2 are GTSNPN and SVGIG (reference sequence). The CDR3 is made up of 12 amino acids. V shed 0 bases and J shed 7 bases, with 4 bases lying between them. The CDR3 bases are TGTGCCTGGAGTGTACGGAATTCACCCCTCCACTTT. This sequence encodes CAWSVRNSPLHF.

This sequence joins TRBV23-1 and TRBJ2-1, with 7 positions matching TRBD1. TRBV23-1 qualifies as an ORF whose function is uncertain. This CDR3 is 18 amino acids long. V gave up 0 bases and J gave up 4 bases; unmatched junction bases: 12. CDR3 in amino acids: CASSQSTADAGGYNEQFF. The CDR3 coding sequence is TGCGCCAGCAGTCAATCGACGGCCGACGCAGGGGGATACAATGAGCAGTTCTTC.

The V call is TRBV5-4, the J call TRBJ1-5; D is possibly TRBD1 (6 bases). V was clipped by 0 bases and J by 6 bases, with 13 bases between them. In germline, CDR1 is SGHNT, CDR2 YYREEE (reference sequence). This CDR3 is built from 15 residues. CDR3 residues: CASSLDRDPSQPQHF. CDR3 DNA: TGTGCCAGCAGCTTGGACAGGGATCCCAGTCAGCCCCAGCATTTT.

The rearrangement joins TRBV14 to TRBJ2-5, with TRBD2 matching 13 bases. Trimming took 1 base from V and 5 from J; bases not matched to a gene: 7. Looked up from germline, CDR1 is SGHDN and CDR2 is FVKESK. The CDR3 covers 17 residues. As DNA, the CDR3 is TGTGCCAGCAGCCAAGGGACTAGCGGGGGTCGTCAGGAGACCCAGTACTTC. Encoded protein: CASSQGTSGGRQETQYF.

V usage is TRBV4-1 and J usage is TRBJ2-7; TRBD2 aligns across 10 bases. The J segment lost 6 bases and the V segment lost 1 base, leaving 9 bases of the junction unmatched. Germline values: CDR1 MGHRA, CDR2 YSYEKL. The CDR3 covers 16 residues. The DNA of the CDR3 is TGCGCCAGCAGCCAAGTAGGGGGACTAGCGAACGGCGAGCAGTACTTC. It specifies CASSQVGGLANGEQYF.

This chain connects TRBV4-1 to TRBJ1-5, with 7 bases matching TRBD1. Germline V gene sequence: CDR1 MGHRA, CDR2 YSYEKL. The CDR3 runs 15 residues. V trimming: 3 bases; J trimming: 2 bases; junction bases outside the gene matches: 4. The CDR3 sequence: CASSQQGGGNQPQHF. The CDR3, as DNA: TGCGCCAGCAGCCAGCAGGGGGGAGGCAATCAGCCCCAGCATTTT.

The rearrangement joins TRBV4-3 to TRBJ2-3; TRBD2 matches at 9 bases. CDR3 length equals 16 residues. Germline trimming cut 0 bases from V and 2 bases from J; bases unmatched to any gene: 3. Germline CDR1 LGHNA, CDR2 YSLEER. The DNA for the CDR3 is TGCGCCAGCAGCCAAGATCCTAGCGGGGCCACAGATACGCAGTATTTT. The encoded protein is CASSQDPSGATDTQYF.

The chain employs TRBV28 and TRBJ1-5; possibly TRBD1 for D (5 bases). This CDR3 comprises 14 residues. Looked up from germline, CDR1 is MDHEN and CDR2 is SYDVKM. The V end lost 3 bases, the J end lost 7 bases, and 13 bases lay between the germline ends. The CDR3 protein is CASSLGLREQPQHF. The CDR3 coding sequence is TGTGCCAGCAGTTTGGGACTCAGGGAACAGCCCCAGCATTTT.

V is TRBV19 and J is TRBJ1-5; D is perhaps TRBD1 (5 bases). The germline V gene encodes CDR1 LNHDA and CDR2 SQIVND (reference sequence). The CDR3 sequence is 13 residues long. The germline V and J ends were trimmed by 5 bases and 7 bases, with 12 bases remaining between them. The CDR3 sequence: CASSPAGEQPQHF. In DNA, the CDR3 is TGTGCCAGTAGTCCGGCGGGGGAACAGCCCCAGCATTTT.

The V gene is TRBV7-3, the J gene TRBJ2-3, with unresolved D. From germline, CDR1 is SGHTA and CDR2 FQGTGA. The length of the CDR3 is 12 residues. With 1 base removed from V and 9 bases from J, the gap between germline ends came to 8 bases. The DNA for the CDR3 is TGTGCCAGCAGCTTAAACAAAGGGACGCAGTATTTT. The encoded protein is CASSLNKGTQYF.

This chain connects TRBV18 to TRBJ1-3; no definite D call. This CDR3 is 15 amino acids long. Germline CDR1 is KGHSH and CDR2 is LQKENI. Trimming pared 2 bases from V and 0 bases from J, leaving 8 bases between. In nucleotides, the CDR3 is TGTGCCAGCTCACCAACATCGGACTCTGGAAACACCATATATTTT. Its translation is CASSPTSDSGNTIYF. Supplemented by reference TRBV18 and TRBJ1-3, the full variable domain reads NAGVMQNPRHLVRRRGQEARLRCSPMKGHSHVYWYRQLPEEGLKFMVYLQKENIIDESGMPKERFSAEFPKEGPSILRIQQVVRGDSAAYFCASSPTSDSGNTIYFGEGSWLTVV.